This TCR beta chain was captured by sequencing in a study of response to subunit inactivated influenza vaccine. Study-wide findings and caveats: A suggestion made by the authors is that each seasonal influenza vaccination recruits few new T cells.

This CDR3 comprises 15 residues. Deletions cut 2 bases from V and 5 bases from J, with 15 bases between. Germline CDR1 SGHTA, CDR2 FQGNSA. Worth noting for this clonotype: As yet, its antigen is unknown.

One entry per CDR3 protein results from TCRdb running MiXCR on the RT-PCR reads. The sample lists around 790,000 distinct CDR3 sequences; 21% were seen once. This receptor was obtained from a middle-aged man who received an inactivated influenza vaccine. The chain couples TRBV7-2 to TRBJ2-5; TRBD1 or TRBD2 may be the D gene (5 bases each). The input for sequencing was PBMCs from blood, taken 4 to 6 days after vaccination. The CDR3 DNA sequence: TGTGCCAGCAGCTTATCCCGGGGCCAATCGGAGACCCAGTACTTC. Encoded protein: CASSLSRGQSETQYF.